This T cell receptor (beta chain) was recorded in a study of blood T cells in healthy people across ages. Broader study findings: Unsorted PBMC input precluded a conclusive naive versus antigen-experienced comparison. Measured against age, TCR beta diversity per million T cells decreased in a roughly linear manner.

Between the trimmed V and J ends, which lost 5 bases and 5 bases, there was a span of 16 bases. The CDR3 is 15 amino acids. Per germline, CDR1 MDHEN and CDR2 SYDVKM. A sample-barcoded 5' primer and a J-beta primer mix were used in a second PCR of roughly 7 to 11 cycles. Each CDR3 protein gets one entry after TCRdb re-called the 5' RACE reads with MiXCR. The table has 550,000 to 650,000 distinct CDR3 sequences, 27% seen once; the top ten hold approximately 3.5%. Points on this clonotype: The antigen remains undetermined.

The sample also formed part of further work on T cells of mothers and their children. This second report adds: All extracted RNA went into cDNA synthesis, about 1.6 ug per 15 ul.

This TCR was recovered from a boy between 2 and 10 years old in good health. Sample: blood. The chain couples TRBV28 to TRBJ2-1; tentatively, D is TRBD2 (6 bases). The CDR3 is CASSPGGALHNEQFF. The CDR3 nucleotides read TGTGCCAGCAGTCCCGGAGGGGCCTTACACAATGAGCAGTTCTTC. Full variable domain (outside the CDR3, taken from reference TRBV28 and TRBJ2-1): DVKVTQSSRYLVKRTGEKVFLECVQDMDHENMFWYRQDPGLGLRLIYFSYDVKMKEKGDIPEGYSVSREKKERFSLILESASTNQTSMYLCASSPGGALHNEQFFGPGTRLTVL.